One sample yielded the 30 T cell receptor beta chains listed below, sequenced in a study of control samples from healthy donors and cancer patients. The protocol was immunoSEQ multiplex PCR, while the TCRdb copy is restricted to in-frame clones and leaves out a portion. Among some 94,000 clones listed, less than 90% were seen once. The sequenced sample was PBMCs. The source of these receptors is a woman aged 45 to 65 with colorectal cancer.

The genes are TRBV19 and TRBJ1-1; D is uncertain. From germline, CDR1 is LNHDA and CDR2 SQIVND (reference sequence). With 4 bases removed from V and 3 bases from J, the gap between germline ends came to 12 bases. This CDR3 is built from 14 residues. CDR3: CASSKGHSDTEAFF. The DNA for the CDR3 is TGTGCCAGTAGTAAAGGCCATTCAGACACTGAAGCTTTCTTT.

The count of this clone is one. V is TRBV6-5 and J is TRBJ2-2; D ambiguous. Between the trimmed V and J ends, which lost 6 bases and 4 bases, there was a span of 12 bases. The CDR3 has 14 amino acids. Germline CDR1 is MNHEY and CDR2 is SVGAGI. The DNA for the CDR3 is TGTGCCAGCAGAACGGACCCGGGCACCGGGGAGCTGTTTTTT. Protein sequence: CASRTDPGTGELFF.

This rearrangement joins TRBV7-2 to TRBJ2-1, with 7 bases identical to TRBD2. This CDR3 contains 14 residues. With V trimmed by 3 bases and J by 5 bases, 4 bases remained unmatched. Germline CDR1 is SGHTA and CDR2 is FQGNSA. CDR3 in DNA: TGTGCCAGCAGCTTGGGACTAACTGACAATGAGCAGTTCTTC. This translates into CASSLGLTDNEQFF.

This rearrangement joins TRBV30 to TRBJ2-3, with 8 positions matching TRBD2. CDR3 length: 16 residues. Germline V CDR1 and CDR2: GTSNPN, SVGIG (reference sequence). V dropped 0 bases and J dropped 0; count of bases not matched to a gene: 5. The CDR3 nucleotides are TGTGCCTGGAGTGTAGCGGGGGCCTTTAGCACAGATACGCAGTATTTT. This sequence encodes CAWSVAGAFSTDTQYF.

This rearrangement joins TRBV5-1 to TRBJ2-3; possibly TRBD2 for D (6 bases). This CDR3 comprises 16 residues. The germline V gene encodes CDR1 SGHRS and CDR2 YFSETQ. Trimming cost V 4 bases and J 1 base, with 16 bases left between them. The CDR3 sequence: CASSRSGGSGTDTQYF. As DNA, the CDR3 is TGCGCCAGCAGCCGTAGCGGAGGGAGTGGCACAGATACGCAGTATTTT.

This chain links TRBV9 with TRBJ2-2; TRBD2 aligns across 7 bases. Germline lookup yields CDR1 SGDLS and CDR2 YYNGEE. This CDR3 spans 15 amino acids. Trimming took 3 bases from V and 7 from J; bases not matched to a gene: 9. The chain's CDR3 is CASSAHGGSIGELFF. Here the CDR3 DNA reads TGTGCCAGCAGCGCCCACGGGGGGAGCATCGGGGAGCTGTTTTTT.

The J gene is TRBJ1-5, the V gene TRBV7-2, with 10 bases aligning to TRBD1. V was clipped by 2 bases and J by 0 bases; unmatched bases: 7. The CDR3 is 18 residues long. Germline CDR1 SGHTA, CDR2 FQGNSA. The CDR3 protein is CASSLTGTGVNSNQPQHF. The CDR3 DNA reads TGTGCCAGCAGCTTAACCGGGACAGGGGTCAATAGCAATCAGCCCCAGCATTTT.

The rearrangement links TRBV6-5 to TRBJ2-3; 7 nucleotides agree with TRBD2. This CDR3 spans 14 amino acids. V shed 5 bases, J shed 2 bases, and the junction held 4 bases outside the gene matches. From germline, CDR1 is MNHEY and CDR2 SVGAGI. Here the CDR3 DNA reads TGTGCCAGCAGTCGGGACTACTCCACAGATACGCAGTATTTT. This codes for CASSRDYSTDTQYF.

In its sample, this clone was seen a few times. V gene TRBV7-8 combines with J gene TRBJ2-6; D is possibly TRBD2 (5 bases). V was trimmed by 4 bases and J by 2 bases, leaving 24 bases between them. Germline CDR1 SGHVS, CDR2 FQNEAQ. The CDR3 has 20 residues. CDR3 in DNA: TGTGCCAGCAGCTCTAGGAGGACCGGTCGGGTCTTGGCTGGGGCCAACGTCCTGACTTTC. Translated: CASSSRRTGRVLAGANVLTF. Complete variable domain (other parts from reference TRBV7-8 and TRBJ2-6): GAGVSQSPRYKVAKRGQDVALRCDPISGHVSLFWYQQALGQGPEFLTYFQNEAQLDKSGLPSDRFFAERPEGSVSTLKIQRTQQEDSAVYLCASSSRRTGRVLAGANVLTFGAGSRLTVL.

J is TRBJ2-1 and V is TRBV6-5; D uncertain. This CDR3 is 12 amino acids long. V lost 6 bases and J 8 bases, leaving 11 bases between the germline ends. CDR1 MNHEY and CDR2 SVGAGI come from the germline V gene. CDR3 protein: CASSPPGDEQFF. CDR3 bases: TGTGCCAGCAGCCCGCCTGGGGATGAGCAGTTCTTC.

The V and J genes are TRBV2 and TRBJ1-1; D not resolved. The CDR3 covers 13 residues. Trimming removed 4 bases from V and 1 base from J, with 7 bases in between. Germline V CDR1 and CDR2: SNHLY, FYNNEI. CDR3 residues: CASSVWENTEAFF. CDR3 DNA: TGTGCCAGCAGTGTATGGGAGAACACTGAAGCTTTCTTT. The variable domain in full, completed from reference TRBV2 and TRBJ1-1, reads EPEVTQTPSHQVTQMGQEVILRCVPISNHLYFYWYRQILGQKVEFLVSFYNNEISEKSEIFDDQFSVERPDGSNFTLKIRSTKLEDSAMYFCASSVWENTEAFFGQGTRLTVV.

The rearrangement uses TRBV15 and TRBJ2-1, with 11 positions matching TRBD2. Germline V gives CDR1 LNHNV, CDR2 YYDKDF (reference sequence). V shed 3 bases and J 7 bases; nucleotides not matched to a gene: 8. The CDR3 spans 16 residues. The CDR3 nucleotides read TGTGCCACCAGCAGCCCCAAGACTAGCGGGGTGAATGAGCAGTTCTTC. Encoded protein: CATSSPKTSGVNEQFF.

The chain carries TRBV2 and TRBJ2-5, with no clear D. The germline V and J ends were trimmed by 6 bases and 4 bases, with 3 bases remaining between them. This CDR3 is 10 amino acids long. Germline V lookup: CDR1 SNHLY, CDR2 FYNNEI. The CDR3 DNA follows: TGTGCCAGCAGGCTAGAGACCCAGTACTTC. It is translated as CASRLETQYF.

The sample holds one count of this clone. The genes are TRBV6-5 and TRBJ1-5, with 8 bases identical to TRBD1. Losses at the gene ends were 6 bases for V and 5 bases for J; bases not matched to a gene: 6. The CDR3 sequence is 14 residues long. Germline CDR1 reads MNHEY; CDR2 reads SVGAGI. CDR3 nucleotides: TGTGCCAGCAGGGTAACAGGGGGGGATCAGCCCCAGCATTTT. Its protein product is CASRVTGGDQPQHF.

The chain links TRBV6-5 to TRBJ2-2; D gene uncertain. V lost 6 bases and J lost 4, with 9 bases in between. The V gene's germline CDR1 is MNHEY and CDR2 SVGAGI. The CDR3 contains 13 residues. The CDR3 DNA sequence: TGTGCCAGCAGCCTCGGGTTCACCGGGGAGCTGTTTTTT. Translating it yields CASSLGFTGELFF.

The chain combines TRBV7-8 with TRBJ1-5; no clear D. The CDR3 runs to 16 residues. Trimming removed 2 bases at V and 6 bases at J, with 17 bases between. Germline V gives CDR1 SGHVS, CDR2 FQNEAQ. As DNA, the CDR3 is TGTGCCAGCAGCTTACTGGGTGTGGGGATGGGTCAGCCCCAGCATTTT. Amino acids: CASSLLGVGMGQPQHF.

The chain combines TRBV7-2 with TRBJ2-1, with 12 bases matching TRBD1. Germline values: CDR1 SGHTA, CDR2 FQGNSA. J gave up 10 bases and V 6 bases, and 7 bases lay outside the gene matches. The CDR3 covers 14 residues. The CDR3 loop reads CASRWPGQGAEQFF. In nucleotides, the CDR3 is TGTGCCAGCAGGTGGCCGGGACAGGGGGCCGAGCAGTTCTTC.

The chain employs TRBV19 and TRBJ2-3; TRBD2 aligns across 7 bases. V shed 1 base and J 2 bases; nucleotides not matched to a gene: 6. CDR3 length equals 16 residues. Germline lookup yields CDR1 LNHDA and CDR2 SQIVND (reference sequence). The CDR3, as DNA: TGTGCCAGTAGTATAGGGTGGGGGGGTAACACAGATACGCAGTATTTT. Amino acid sequence: CASSIGWGGNTDTQYF.

V usage is TRBV6-5 and J usage is TRBJ1-4; D remains ambiguous. CDR1 MNHEY and CDR2 SVGAGI come from the germline V gene. This CDR3 spans 15 amino acids. Trimming removed 2 bases at V and 3 bases at J, with 10 bases between. CDR3 DNA: TGTGCCAGCAGTTACGGGCCCACTCCTAATGAAAAACTGTTTTTT. It yields the protein CASSYGPTPNEKLFF.

The rearrangement uses TRBV6-4 and TRBJ2-1, with a tentative D call TRBD1 (6 bases). The CDR3 has 15 residues. The ends were cut back, 7 bases at V and 0 bases at J, with 13 bases in the middle. CDR1 and CDR2 (germline): MRHNA, SNTAGT. CDR3 in amino acids: CASKTGQSSYNEQFF. The DNA for the CDR3 is TGTGCCAGCAAGACCGGACAGAGCTCCTACAATGAGCAGTTCTTC.

This sequence joins TRBV10-3 and TRBJ1-1, with a possible D match to TRBD1 (6 bases). Germline V lookup: CDR1 ENHRY, CDR2 SYGVKD. V shed 0 bases and J shed 1 base, with 9 bases lying between them. CDR3 length: 15 residues. The chain's CDR3 is CAISESQGRNTEAFF. In DNA form, the CDR3 reads TGTGCCATCAGTGAGTCGCAGGGGAGGAACACTGAAGCTTTCTTT.

V is TRBV14 and J is TRBJ2-1, with D tentatively TRBD1 (5 bases). The ends were cut back, 3 bases at V and 8 bases at J, with 8 bases in the middle. Germline lookup yields CDR1 SGHDN and CDR2 FVKESK. The CDR3 totals 12 residues. The CDR3 DNA sequence: TGTGCCAGCAGCCACTACAGGCATGAGCAGTTCTTC. Its translation is CASSHYRHEQFF.

This clone was detected once. This chain uses TRBV12-3 or TRBV12-4 with TRBJ1-5, with D uncertain. The V end lost 1 base, the J end lost 5 bases, and 3 bases lay between the germline ends. The CDR3 length is 12 residues. The CDR3 sequence: CASSLGHQPQHF. The CDR3 coding sequence is TGTGCCAGCAGTTTAGGACATCAGCCCCAGCATTTT.

The V gene is TRBV7-4, the J gene TRBJ2-7; D might be TRBD1 (6 bases). Per the germline V gene, CDR1 is SGHVT and CDR2 is SQSDAQ. CDR3 length: 15 amino acids. V was trimmed by 0 bases and J by 4 bases, leaving 13 bases between them. The CDR3 nucleotides read TGTGCCAGCAGCTTAGCGCCCCCAGGGGAGTACGAGCAGTACGTC. This sequence encodes CASSLAPPGEYEQYV.

The chain employs TRBV27 and TRBJ1-1; D may be TRBD1 (5 bases). The germline V and J ends were trimmed by 4 bases and 3 bases, with 12 bases remaining between them. From germline, CDR1 is MNHEY and CDR2 SMNVEV (reference sequence). The CDR3 is 14 amino acids. CDR3 DNA sequence: TGTGCCAGCAGTTCGACAGCCAGGGACACTGAAGCTTTCTTT. Translated: CASSSTARDTEAFF.

V is TRBV4-1 and J is TRBJ2-3; TRBD2 matches at 7 bases. After removal of 0 bases from V and 6 bases from J, the junction contained 18 bases not matched to a gene. From germline, CDR1 is MGHRA and CDR2 YSYEKL. There are 19 residues in the CDR3. CDR3 loop: CASSQDRTPGAGPRDTQYF. In DNA form, the CDR3 reads TGCGCCAGCAGCCAAGATCGTACGCCGGGAGCGGGGCCTAGGGATACGCAGTATTTT.

This clone was observed once. The CDR3 sequence is CASSLGTSGRNTQYF. The CDR3 nucleotides read TGTGCCAGCAGCTTAGGGACTAGCGGGCGCAATACGCAGTATTTT. The gene calls are TRBV7-2 and TRBJ2-3; 11 bases line up with TRBD2. Germline assignment: CDR1 SGHTA and CDR2 FQGNSA. The CDR3 runs to 15 residues. Trimming at V came to 1 base and at J to 7 bases, leaving 4 bases not matched to a gene. The complete variable domain, with remaining parts taken from reference TRBV7-2 and TRBJ2-3, reads GAGVSQSPSNKVTEKGKDVELRCDPISGHTALYWYRQSLGQGLEFLIYFQGNSAPDKSGLPSDRFSAERTGGSVSTLTIQRTQQEDSAVYLCASSLGTSGRNTQYFGPGTRLTVL.

This clone has just one count. The chain combines TRBV7-8 with TRBJ2-7; D unclear. This CDR3 contains 12 residues. CDR1 and CDR2 (germline): SGHVS, FQNEAQ. Deletions cut 5 bases from V and 2 bases from J, with 7 bases between. CDR3 residues: CASSAQAYEQYV. In DNA form, the CDR3 reads TGTGCCAGCAGCGCTCAGGCCTACGAGCAGTACGTC.

The CDR3 DNA is TGTGCCAGCAGCGGGGGGGACAGGCGCAGTATCCGCTCCTACAATGAGCAGTTCTTC. Protein product: CASSGGDRRSIRSYNEQFF. The chain joins TRBV7-2 to TRBJ2-1; the D gene is possibly TRBD1 (8 bases). This CDR3 is 19 amino acids long. V was cut by 5 bases and J by 0 bases, with 23 bases left in between. The germline V gene encodes CDR1 SGHTA and CDR2 FQGNSA.

The chain is built from TRBV3-1 (or the pseudogene TRBV3-2) and TRBJ2-5, with TRBD1 identical over 12 bases. Germline V gives CDR1 LGHDT, CDR2 YNNKEL (reference sequence). V dropped 4 bases and J dropped 5; count of bases not matched to a gene: 14. The CDR3 spans 18 residues. The CDR3 region is CASSLPSPRDRGLETQYF. The DNA of the CDR3 is TGTGCCAGCAGCCTACCCTCGCCCCGGGACAGGGGGCTGGAGACCCAGTACTTC.